The rows below give T cell receptor beta chains drawn from one sample of a study of blood T cell repertoires in COVID-19. The method was immunoSEQ multiplex PCR; TCRdb's version includes in-frame clones alone and lacks a portion of them. The sample records fewer than 300,000 clones, approximately 87% being singletons. Sequencing was carried out using peripheral blood. These receptors were obtained from a woman aged 70-85 years with active or convalescent COVID-19. Both conserved end residues are part of each CDR3. Each record gives: J gene, D gene, clone size, V gene, CDR3 DNA, CDR3 protein. D genes are given only for firm matches. Clone size, where shown, is once, few, many, or a class for clones that have expanded.

J gene: TRBJ1-5
D gene: -
clone size: once
V gene: TRBV6-2/TRBV6-3
CDR3 DNA: TGTGCCAGCAGTTACTCGGGCCCCAGGGGCAATCAGCCCCAGCATTTT
CDR3 protein: CASSYSGPRGNQPQHF

J gene: TRBJ2-5
D gene: TRBD2
clone size: -
V gene: TRBV7-6
CDR3 DNA: TGTGCCAGCAGCAAGACTAGCGGGGCTCAAGAGACCCAGTACTTC
CDR3 protein: CASSKTSGAQETQYF

J gene: TRBJ1-2
D gene: -
clone size: -
V gene: TRBV11-2
CDR3 DNA: TGTGCCAGCAGTCAACTGGGCTACCCTAACTATGGCTACACCTTC
CDR3 protein: CASSQLGYPNYGYTF

J gene: TRBJ2-3
D gene: TRBD2
clone size: -
V gene: TRBV5-1
CDR3 DNA: TGCGCCAGCAGCTTCCTCGAGACTAGCGGGCCAGATACGCAGTATTTT
CDR3 protein: CASSFLETSGPDTQYF

J gene: TRBJ1-1
D gene: -
clone size: -
V gene: TRBV5-1
CDR3 DNA: TGCGCCAGCAGCCCCACGGGGTCGAACACTGAAGCTTTCTTT
CDR3 protein: CASSPTGSNTEAFF

J gene: TRBJ1-2
D gene: TRBD1
clone size: -
V gene: TRBV5-1
CDR3 DNA: TGCGCCAGCAGAGCTGACAGGGGGCGTTCTGGCTACACCTTC
CDR3 protein: CASRADRGRSGYTF

J gene: TRBJ1-5
D gene: -
clone size: -
V gene: TRBV7-9
CDR3 DNA: TGTGCCAGCAGCTTTGGGGAGAGCGCAGGCAATCAGCCCCAGCATTTT
CDR3 protein: CASSFGESAGNQPQHF

J gene: TRBJ2-2
D gene: -
clone size: -
V gene: TRBV7-9
CDR3 DNA: TGTGCCAGCAGACACGCCAGGCAGTCGAACACCGGGGAGCTGTTTTTT
CDR3 protein: CASRHARQSNTGELFF

J gene: TRBJ2-1
D gene: -
clone size: -
V gene: TRBV5-5
CDR3 DNA: TGTGCCAGCAGCTTGAAATCGTACTCCGAACCCTACAATGAGCAGTTCTTC
CDR3 protein: CASSLKSYSEPYNEQFF

J gene: TRBJ2-3
D gene: -
clone size: -
V gene: TRBV28
CDR3 DNA: TGTGCCAGCAGTTTATGGGGGGGAGCGAACACAGATACGCAGTATTTT
CDR3 protein: CASSLWGGANTDTQYF

J gene: TRBJ2-7
D gene: -
clone size: -
V gene: TRBV18
CDR3 DNA: TGTGCCAGCTCACCGGACAGTCGTATGGAGCAGTACTTC
CDR3 protein: CASSPDSRMEQYF

J gene: TRBJ1-2
D gene: -
clone size: -
V gene: TRBV2
CDR3 DNA: TGTGCCAGCAGTACAAGACAGTCCTACCGGGCTGGCTACACCTTC
CDR3 protein: CASSTRQSYRAGYTF

J gene: TRBJ1-5
D gene: -
clone size: once
V gene: TRBV5-1
CDR3 DNA: TGCGCCAGCAGCCCCGGGACTCACAGTCTCAATCAGCCCCAGCATTTT
CDR3 protein: CASSPGTHSLNQPQHF

J gene: TRBJ1-1
D gene: TRBD1
clone size: -
V gene: TRBV7-3
CDR3 DNA: TGTGCCAGCAGCTTAGACAGGGGAAGGACTGAAGCTTTCTTT
CDR3 protein: CASSLDRGRTEAFF

J gene: TRBJ2-3
D gene: TRBD1
clone size: -
V gene: TRBV11-2
CDR3 DNA: TGTGCCAGCAGCTTAGGTTCAGACAGGGTGACAGATACGCAGTATTTT
CDR3 protein: CASSLGSDRVTDTQYF

J gene: TRBJ2-7
D gene: -
clone size: -
V gene: TRBV6-5
CDR3 DNA: TGTGCCAGCAGTTACCGGCATCGGGACTACGAGCAGTACTTC
CDR3 protein: CASSYRHRDYEQYF

J gene: TRBJ1-2
D gene: -
clone size: few
V gene: TRBV27
CDR3 DNA: TGTGCCAGCAGTCGCGGACTACTAGGAGGCTATGGCTACACCTTC
CDR3 protein: CASSRGLLGGYGYTF

J gene: TRBJ2-7
D gene: -
clone size: -
V gene: TRBV6-6
CDR3 DNA: TGTGCCAGCAGTTCTCCAGGTCATTCTACCTACGAGCAGTACTTC
CDR3 protein: CASSSPGHSTYEQYF

J gene: TRBJ1-1
D gene: TRBD1
clone size: -
V gene: TRBV19
CDR3 DNA: TGTGCCAGTATAACCCGGACAGGGGGGTACACTGAAGCTTTCTTT
CDR3 protein: CASITRTGGYTEAFF

J gene: TRBJ1-3
D gene: -
clone size: -
V gene: TRBV12-3/TRBV12-4
CDR3 DNA: TGTGCCAGCATCAGAGTTAGCGGAAACACCATATATTTT
CDR3 protein: CASIRVSGNTIYF